A single sample is the source of the 18 T cell receptor beta chains below, sequenced in a study of T cells in Graves' hyperthyroidism and ophthalmopathy (dated by TCRdb to 2018 to 2020). Receptors were amplified or captured by multiplex PCR. TCRdb shows the sequencer as Illumina HiSeq 2000. The TCR beta CDR3 regions were amplified from the RNA transcripts. For the first round of RT-PCR on the TCR CDR3, the HTBI primer set was used together with the Qiagen OneStep RT-PCR kit. TCRdb reprocessing: public reads trimmed at Q25 with fastp, clones called with MiXCR, in-frame beta chains kept. Rows with a matching CDR3 protein are joined into one entry that keeps the most common DNA and genes. This sample gives approximately 530,000 distinct CDR3 sequences in total; just under 20% of them show up just once. Over 45% of the sample lies in the top ten. The material sequenced was blood. The receptors originated from a man between 40 and 49 years old with Graves' ophthalmopathy.

This clonotype was recorded many times. V is TRBV27 and J is TRBJ2-7; maybe TRBD2 (6 bases). Germline V gene sequence: CDR1 MNHEY, CDR2 SMNVEV (reference sequence). Deletions cut 3 bases from V and 5 bases from J, with 14 bases between. CDR3 length: 14 residues. CDR3 residues: CASSFMPWGDEQYF. Written as DNA, the CDR3 is TGTGCCAGCAGTTTCATGCCTTGGGGGGACGAGCAGTACTTC.

V usage is TRBV18 and J usage is TRBJ2-3; 7 positions match TRBD1. This CDR3 has 14 amino acids. The V gene end was trimmed by 1 base and the J gene end by 6 bases; junction bases not matched to a gene: 4. Germline V lookup: CDR1 KGHSH, CDR2 LQKENI. The CDR3 nucleotides read TGTGCCAGCTCACCACGACAGGGCATTGATACGCAGTATTTT. This encodes CASSPRQGIDTQYF.

In its sample, this clonotype was seen many times. The rearrangement joins TRBV5-1 to TRBJ2-3; TRBD1 matches 8 bases. V gave up 4 bases and J gave up 0 bases; unmatched junction bases: 7. This CDR3 has 16 amino acids. CDR1 SGHRS and CDR2 YFSETQ come from the germline V gene. The CDR3 sequence: CASSVGQGPSTDTQYF. The CDR3 DNA reads TGCGCCAGCAGCGTCGGACAGGGTCCTAGCACAGATACGCAGTATTTT.

This clonotype was seen more than once but under ten times. The chain uses TRBV19 and TRBJ1-1; unclear D gene. V shed 3 bases and J shed 1 base, with 9 bases lying between them. The CDR3 runs to 14 residues. Germline loops: CDR1 LNHDA, CDR2 SQIVND (reference sequence). The CDR3 DNA reads as TGTGCCAGTAGTATCCCCCCTTGGAACACTGAAGCTTTCTTT. This translates into CASSIPPWNTEAFF.

This clonotype was seen many times. The gene calls are TRBV11-2 and TRBJ2-7, with TRBD2 matching 11 bases. V was clipped by 3 bases and J by 1 base; unmatched bases: 2. The CDR3 is made up of 15 amino acids. Looked up from germline, CDR1 is SGHAT and CDR2 is FQNNGV. The CDR3 here is CASSLTSGMSYEQYF. In nucleotides, the CDR3 is TGTGCCAGCAGCTTGACTAGCGGGATGTCCTACGAGCAGTACTTC.

The CDR3 is CSVGRQGREKLFF. The CDR3, as DNA: TGCAGCGTTGGGAGGCAGGGACGGGAAAAACTGTTTTTT. This chain links TRBV29-1 with TRBJ1-4; the D gene is possibly TRBD1 (5 bases). The CDR3 totals 13 residues. Germline V gene sequence: CDR1 SQVTM, CDR2 ANQGSEA. The V gene lost 4 bases and the J gene lost 8 bases, with 14 bases spanning the gap. The full variable domain, with the rest looked up from reference TRBV29-1 and TRBJ1-4, is SAVISQKPSRDICQRGTSLTIQCQVDSQVTMMFWYRQQPGQSLTLIATANQGSEATYESGFVIDKFPISRPNLTFSTLTVSNMSPEDSSIYLCSVGRQGREKLFFGSGTQLSVL.

This chain connects TRBV10-3 to TRBJ2-1; tentative D call: TRBD1 (6 bases). Trimming took off 7 bases at V and 5 bases at J, with 18 bases between the two ends. This CDR3 has 15 residues. The germline gives CDR1 ENHRY, CDR2 SYGVKD. CDR3: CAINTKGGHHNEQFF. The CDR3 DNA follows: TGTGCCATCAACACCAAAGGGGGACACCACAATGAGCAGTTCTTC.

This clonotype appeared many times. The DNA of the CDR3 is TGTGCCAGCAGCGATTATGGTGGAGATGAAAAACTGTTTTTT. Its translation is CASSDYGGDEKLFF. The chain couples TRBV3-1 to TRBJ1-4; D remains unclear. Germline V gene data show CDR1 as LGHDT and CDR2 as YNNKEL (reference sequence). V was pared by 5 bases and J by 6 bases, with 13 bases between. The CDR3 length is 14 residues.

The chain recombines TRBV30 with TRBJ1-1; TRBD1 is a possible D gene (5 bases). The CDR3 has 15 amino acids. The V gene lost 1 base and the J gene lost 3 bases, with 15 bases spanning the gap. Germline loops: CDR1 GTSNPN, CDR2 SVGIG (reference sequence). The CDR3 DNA sequence: TGTGCCTGGAGTGCCGGACCGGGGCCTTACACTGAAGCTTTCTTT. As protein: CAWSAGPGPYTEAFF.

The V and J genes are TRBV20-1 and TRBJ1-5, with TRBD1 as a possible D gene (6 bases). Trimming removed 3 bases from V and 11 bases from J, with 17 bases in between. Per the germline V gene, CDR1 is DFQATT and CDR2 is SNEGSKA (reference sequence). The CDR3 contains 13 residues. CDR3 region: CSASGGAGETQHF. In DNA, the CDR3 is TGCAGTGCTAGCGGGGGGGCCGGAGAGACCCAGCATTTT.

Here the CDR3 DNA reads TGTGCCAGCAGCGAGATGAATGAGCAGTTCTTC. Amino acid sequence: CASSEMNEQFF. The chain recombines TRBV11-2 with TRBJ2-1; D is undetermined. Germline assignment: CDR1 SGHAT and CDR2 FQNNGV. Trimming removed 5 bases from V and 7 bases from J, with 6 bases in between. This CDR3 is built from 11 residues. Combining the CDR3 with reference TRBV11-2 and TRBJ2-1 gives the whole variable domain EAGVAQSPRYKIIEKRQSVAFWCNPISGHATLYWYQQILGQGPKLLIQFQNNGVVDDSQLPKDRFSAERLKGVDSTLKIQPAKLEDSAVYLCASSEMNEQFFGPGTRLTVL.

The V gene is TRBV6-2 or TRBV6-3, the J gene TRBJ2-7, with 11 bases lining up with TRBD2. Trimming removed 6 bases from V and 7 bases from J; junction bases left unmatched: 8. This CDR3 contains 14 residues. Germline values: CDR1 MNHEY, CDR2 SVGEGT. The CDR3 loop reads CASSKTSGRKEQYF. In nucleotides, the CDR3 is TGTGCCAGCAGCAAAACTAGCGGGAGAAAGGAGCAGTACTTC.

This clonotype appeared a few times. J is TRBJ2-5 and V is TRBV7-2; tentatively, D is TRBD1 or TRBD2 (6 bases each). Trimming shortened V by 5 bases and J by 5 bases, and 18 bases separated the two germline ends. The CDR3 extends over 15 amino acids. From germline, CDR1 is SGHTA and CDR2 FQGNSA. CDR3 region: CASSVGGLTLETQYF. The CDR3, as DNA: TGTGCCAGCAGCGTAGGGGGGTTGACCTTGGAGACCCAGTACTTC.

There are many counts of this clonotype. This chain uses TRBV20-1 with TRBJ2-1; a possible D gene is TRBD1 (5 bases). The CDR3 contains 14 residues. V lost 1 base, J lost 0 bases, and 7 bases lay in between. The germline V gene has CDR1 DFQATT and CDR2 SNEGSKA (reference sequence). The chain's CDR3 is CSARVGLSYNEQFF. DNA of the CDR3: TGCAGTGCTAGAGTGGGGCTCTCCTACAATGAGCAGTTCTTC.

This clonotype was picked up a small number of times. The rearrangement joins TRBV5-1 to TRBJ1-2; 9 bases agree with TRBD1. Trimming took 4 bases from V and 7 from J; bases not matched to a gene: 5. This CDR3 spans 13 amino acids. Germline V CDR1 and CDR2: SGHRS, YFSETQ. CDR3 bases: TGCGCCAGCAGCGAACAGGGGGCCGGTGGCTACACCTTC. The encoded protein is CASSEQGAGGYTF.

The V and J genes are TRBV7-2 and TRBJ2-2; TRBD2 agrees at 10 bases. The CDR3 is 16 amino acids. Germline V gene data show CDR1 as SGHTA and CDR2 as FQGNSA. V shed 5 bases, J shed 5 bases, and the junction held 8 bases outside the gene matches. In DNA form, the CDR3 reads TGTGCCAGCAGCCCATCACTAGCGGGACGAACCGGGGAGCTGTTTTTT. Translation gives CASSPSLAGRTGELFF.

This clonotype was picked up a small number of times. V usage is TRBV29-1 and J usage is TRBJ1-1; D may be TRBD1 (5 bases). The CDR3 extends over 12 amino acids. V was clipped by 6 bases and J by 1 base, with 9 bases between them. Germline V gene lookup returns CDR1 SQVTM and CDR2 ANQGSEA. CDR3 amino acids: CSVARGNTEAFF. The DNA of the CDR3 is TGCAGCGTGGCAAGGGGGAACACTGAAGCTTTCTTT.

On this clonotype itself: A much larger clone is a single base away; this may be a read error. CDR3 DNA sequence: TGCGCCAGCAGCCTCACGCGACAGGGTTCAGCTTCCTACGAGCAGTACTTC. The encoded protein is CASSLTRQGSASYEQYF. The rearrangement joins TRBV5-1 to TRBJ2-7; 7 bases fit TRBD1. Germline CDR1 and CDR2: SGHRS and YFSETQ. The CDR3 loop spans 17 amino acids. The V segment lost 4 bases and the J segment 1 base; nucleotides outside the gene matches: 14.